This T cell receptor (beta chain) emerged from a study of blood T cell repertoires in COVID-19. Study-wide background: Whether acute or convalescent, the COVID-19 samples came from the United States, Italy and Spain. T cells, B-cell-depleted T cells, or PBMCs supplied cDNA or gDNA.

The authors' processing: Amplification with reference gene primers provided the estimates of nucleated cell counts. The repertoire was sequenced with immunoSEQ multiplex PCR; TCRdb's copy has only in-frame clones and lacks some. V and J calls and clone size are copied from that table; D and trimming were computed from the DNA. The table lists about 63,000 clones, approximately 80% of them singletons, with roughly 47% in the top ten. V was clipped by 5 bases and J by 5 bases, with 10 bases between them. Germline-derived CDR1 and CDR2 are KGHSH and LQKENI. The CDR3 is 12 amino acids. This receptor was taken from a woman older than 75 with acute or convalescent COVID-19. V gene TRBV18 combines with J gene TRBJ2-7; a possible D gene is TRBD1 (5 bases). Specimen: peripheral blood. This CDR3 is CASSSDSNEQYF. CDR3 nucleotide sequence: TGTGCCAGCTCATCAGACAGCAACGAGCAGTACTTC. Full variable domain (missing parts from reference TRBV18 and TRBJ2-7): NAGVMQNPRHLVRRRGQEARLRCSPMKGHSHVYWYRQLPEEGLKFMVYLQKENIIDESGMPKERFSAEFPKEGPSILRIQQVVRGDSAAYFCASSSDSNEQYFGPGTRLTVT.